Presented here are 32 T cell receptor beta chains from one specimen sequenced in a study of beta chain features in type 1 diabetes. For these TCRs, the target antigens are not known. Expressed TCRB transcripts were sequenced because the isolated RNA had all been reverse transcribed beforehand. Generated by immunoSEQ multiplex PCR, the TCRdb table keeps only in-frame clones and is missing some. This table has 95,000 to 110,000 clones, over 25% appearing once. Broader study findings: All four CD4+ subsets of Type 1 diabetes patients contained TCRB CDR3s that were moderately but significantly shorter.

The sequencing sample was made of central memory CD4+ T cells from blood. These receptors were obtained from a woman aged 18-29 years with type 1 diabetes.

This clone turned up a few times. This chain joins TRBV18 and TRBJ2-3, with D tentatively TRBD1 (6 bases). Germline CDR1 KGHSH, CDR2 LQKENI. With 4 bases removed from V and 2 bases from J, the gap between germline ends came to 13 bases. This CDR3 contains 15 residues. CDR3 coding DNA: TGTGCCAGCTCACAAATGGACAGTTACACAGATACGCAGTATTTT. Residues: CASSQMDSYTDTQYF.

J is TRBJ2-1 and V is TRBV2; D uncertain. Looked up from germline, CDR1 is SNHLY and CDR2 is FYNNEI. V was trimmed by 3 bases and J by 4 bases, leaving 7 bases between them. The CDR3 spans 13 residues. The CDR3: CASSELKYNEQFF. The CDR3 coding sequence is TGTGCCAGCAGTGAGCTAAAGTACAATGAGCAGTTCTTC. The full variable domain, with the rest looked up from reference TRBV2 and TRBJ2-1, is EPEVTQTPSHQVTQMGQEVILRCVPISNHLYFYWYRQILGQKVEFLVSFYNNEISEKSEIFDDQFSVERPDGSNFTLKIRSTKLEDSAMYFCASSELKYNEQFFGPGTRLTVL.

V usage is TRBV6-1 and J usage is TRBJ1-5; no reliable D call. This CDR3 spans 15 amino acids. V lost 2 bases and J 7 bases, leaving 15 bases between the germline ends. Germline CDR1 MNHNS, CDR2 SASEGT. CDR3 DNA: TGTGCCAGCAGTGAATTTCGCGGGGTGGGACAGCCCCAGCATTTT. Translation gives CASSEFRGVGQPQHF.

V gene TRBV14 combines with J gene TRBJ2-7, with a tentative D call TRBD2 (5 bases). The V gene's germline CDR1 is SGHDN and CDR2 FVKESK. Trimming removed 3 bases from V and 6 bases from J, with 9 bases in between. This CDR3 has 12 amino acids. CDR3 sequence reads: CASSHPRGEQYF. The CDR3 bases are TGTGCCAGCAGCCACCCCCGGGGCGAGCAGTACTTC.

This clone was recorded a few times. V gene TRBV5-1 combines with J gene TRBJ2-1, with D unresolved. This CDR3 is 14 amino acids long. Trimming removed 2 bases from V and 6 bases from J, with 12 bases in between. CDR1 is SGHRS and CDR2 is YFSETQ in the germline V gene. The CDR3 protein is CASSLIATGNEQFF. CDR3 bases: TGCGCCAGCAGCTTAATAGCTACGGGCAATGAGCAGTTCTTC.

The CDR3 sequence: CVGDRGYNEQFF. CDR3 DNA: TGTGTAGGGGACAGGGGCTACAATGAGCAGTTCTTC. The rearrangement links TRBV30 to TRBJ2-1, with 10 bases matching TRBD1. The CDR3 covers 12 residues. The germline V gene encodes CDR1 GTSNPN and CDR2 SVGIG (reference sequence).

This clone has only a few counts. V gene TRBV7-9 combines with J gene TRBJ1-1, with TRBD1 matching 8 bases. V shed 5 bases, J shed 4 bases, and the junction held 15 bases outside the gene matches. Germline values: CDR1 SEHNR, CDR2 FQNEAQ (reference sequence). This CDR3 spans 17 amino acids. The CDR3 sequence: CASSSAGTGWGGTEAFF. The DNA of the CDR3 is TGTGCCAGCAGCAGTGCCGGGACAGGTTGGGGAGGCACTGAAGCTTTCTTT.

J is TRBJ1-3 and V is TRBV11-2; no clear D. The germline V gene encodes CDR1 SGHAT and CDR2 FQNNGV. The CDR3 has 15 amino acids. Trimming removed 4 bases at V and 0 bases at J, with 10 bases between. CDR3 sequence: CASSSGSPSGNTIYF. In DNA form, the CDR3 reads TGTGCCAGCAGCTCGGGGAGCCCCTCTGGAAACACCATATATTTT.

V is TRBV7-2 and J is TRBJ2-2, with D hard to call. The CDR3 has 13 amino acids. Germline V gene lookup returns CDR1 SGHTA and CDR2 FQGNSA. Trimming left V 5 bases short and J 5 bases short, with 9 bases between. CDR3 sequence: CASSPDWTGELFF. The CDR3 nucleotides read TGTGCCAGCAGCCCCGACTGGACCGGGGAGCTGTTTTTT.

This clone was seen a handful of times. CDR3 sequence (DNA): TGTGCTAGTGGTTACCGGGAGGGGCGCACAGATACGCAGTATTTT. It specifies CASGYREGRTDTQYF. The rearrangement links TRBV12-5 to TRBJ2-3, with 8 bases identical to TRBD2. Trimming removed 4 bases from V and 1 base from J; junction bases left unmatched: 4. Germline V gene sequence: CDR1 LGHNT, CDR2 FRNRAP. CDR3 length: 15 amino acids.

The table lists this clone with a few counts. The CDR3 here is CASSVGPGGFNSPLHF. The CDR3 nucleotides read TGTGCCAGCAGCGTAGGACCAGGGGGTTTTAATTCACCCCTCCACTTT. V is TRBV9 and J is TRBJ1-6, with 7 positions matching TRBD1. In germline, CDR1 is SGDLS, CDR2 YYNGEE. CDR3 length equals 16 residues. The ends lost 0 bases at V and 6 bases at J; junction bases unmatched: 6.

The V call is TRBV13, the J call TRBJ1-2; D is perhaps TRBD1 (5 bases). Germline CDR1 and CDR2: PRHDT and FYEKMQ (reference sequence). V shed 3 bases and J shed 5 bases, with 13 bases lying between them. This CDR3 contains 14 residues. CDR3 in amino acids: CASSLKGKGYGYTF. DNA of the CDR3: TGTGCCAGCAGCTTGAAAGGAAAGGGGTATGGCTACACCTTC.

The chain uses TRBV28 and TRBJ2-1, with 9 bases aligning to TRBD2. Germline lookup yields CDR1 MDHEN and CDR2 SYDVKM. This CDR3 comprises 16 residues. V shed 3 bases and J 6 bases; nucleotides not matched to a gene: 9. The chain's CDR3 is CASSLAGTSPSNEQFF. The DNA for the CDR3 is TGTGCCAGCAGTTTGGCCGGGACTAGCCCATCCAATGAGCAGTTCTTC. The full variable domain, completed using reference TRBV28 and TRBJ2-1, is DVKVTQSSRYLVKRTGEKVFLECVQDMDHENMFWYRQDPGLGLRLIYFSYDVKMKEKGDIPEGYSVSREKKERFSLILESASTNQTSMYLCASSLAGTSPSNEQFFGPGTRLTVL.

Worth noting for this clone: Additional DNA sequences in this sample encode the identical CDR3. The genes are TRBV5-1 and TRBJ2-5; 7 positions agree with TRBD1. The V segment lost 4 bases and the J segment 1 base; nucleotides outside the gene matches: 7. The CDR3 covers 15 residues. The germline CDR1 and CDR2 sequences are SGHRS and YFSETQ. As DNA, the CDR3 is TGCGCCAGCAGCCCTGGAACAGGGGTCCAAGAGACCCAGTACTTC. Its translation is CASSPGTGVQETQYF. The whole variable domain, remainder taken from reference TRBV5-1 and TRBJ2-5, is KAGVTQTPRYLIKTRGQQVTLSCSPISGHRSVSWYQQTPGQGLQFLFEYFSETQRNKGNFPGRFSGRQFSNSRSEMNVSTLELGDSALYLCASSPGTGVQETQYFGPGTRLLVL.

The chain uses TRBV28 and TRBJ2-5; D is uncertain. Deletions cut 7 bases from V and 4 bases from J, with 13 bases between. The CDR3 totals 13 residues. Germline CDR1 and CDR2: MDHEN and SYDVKM. CDR3 nucleotide sequence: TGTGCCAGCAACCGCGAGGTTGTAGAGACCCAGTACTTC. It is translated as CASNREVVETQYF.

Here the CDR3 reads CASGFRGTEAFF. The CDR3 DNA is TGTGCTAGTGGTTTTAGGGGCACTGAAGCTTTCTTT. This chain joins TRBV12-5 and TRBJ1-1; D may be TRBD1 (5 bases). The CDR3 has 12 residues. Germline CDR1 and CDR2: LGHNT and FRNRAP. The V end lost 3 bases, the J end lost 4 bases, and 6 bases lay between the germline ends.

This clone occurred once. The chain links TRBV5-1 to TRBJ2-1; 11 positions agree with TRBD2. The CDR3 is made up of 16 amino acids. Germline V gene sequence: CDR1 SGHRS, CDR2 YFSETQ. With 2 bases clipped from V and 9 bases from J, the junction kept 10 bases outside the gene matches. CDR3 region: CASSFPIAGGLGEQFF. Here the CDR3 DNA reads TGCGCCAGCAGCTTTCCGATAGCGGGAGGGTTAGGTGAGCAGTTCTTC. The variable domain in full, with the rest retrieved from reference TRBV5-1 and TRBJ2-1, is KAGVTQTPRYLIKTRGQQVTLSCSPISGHRSVSWYQQTPGQGLQFLFEYFSETQRNKGNFPGRFSGRQFSNSRSEMNVSTLELGDSALYLCASSFPIAGGLGEQFFGPGTRLTVL.

This clone turned up a few times. The CDR3 region is CASKGPDTSTDTQYF. For the CDR3, the DNA is TGTGCCAGTAAAGGTCCGGACACAAGCACAGATACGCAGTATTTT. The chain recombines TRBV19 with TRBJ2-3; TRBD1 is a possible D gene (5 bases). V gave up 7 bases and J gave up 0 bases, with 14 bases separating them. The CDR3 runs 15 residues. Germline-derived CDR1 and CDR2 are LNHDA and SQIVND (reference sequence).

This clone was observed a handful of times. The chain carries TRBV19 and TRBJ2-7; D gene ambiguous. The germline V and J ends were trimmed by 3 bases and 2 bases, with 11 bases remaining between them. CDR1 is LNHDA and CDR2 is SQIVND in the germline V gene (reference sequence). This CDR3 is 14 amino acids long. Here the CDR3 DNA reads TGTGCCAGTAGTATGGAGCGACCTCCCTACGAGCAGTACTTC. Amino acids: CASSMERPPYEQYF.

The rearrangement links TRBV11-3 to TRBJ2-1, with 9 bases fitting TRBD2. CDR3 length: 15 residues. Germline values: CDR1 SGHNT, CDR2 YENEEA. Germline trimming cut 3 bases from V and 7 bases from J; bases unmatched to any gene: 7. The chain's CDR3 is CASSLGLARLNEQFF. The CDR3 bases are TGTGCCAGCAGCTTGGGACTAGCCCGCCTTAATGAGCAGTTCTTC.

This clone was observed a few times. The chain uses TRBV5-1 and TRBJ2-1; 9 bases are shared with TRBD1. CDR3 size: 14 residues. The J segment lost 7 bases and the V segment lost 3 bases, leaving 5 bases of the junction unmatched. From germline, CDR1 is SGHRS and CDR2 YFSETQ. The CDR3 is CASSYSTGGNEQFF. CDR3 in DNA: TGCGCCAGCAGCTACTCGACAGGGGGAAATGAGCAGTTCTTC.

This clone has more than one count but fewer than ten. The chain combines TRBV29-1 with TRBJ2-6, with TRBD1 as a possible D gene (5 bases). Germline V gives CDR1 SQVTM, CDR2 ANQGSEA. Trimming pared 5 bases from V and 2 bases from J, leaving 19 bases between. The CDR3 contains 17 residues. Written as DNA, the CDR3 is TGCAGCGTTTCCCAACAGGCCTCCTTGCCTGGGGCCAACGTCCTGACTTTC. This encodes CSVSQQASLPGANVLTF.

CDR3 loop: CASSPRAATDEQFF. The DNA of the CDR3 is TGTGCCAGCTCACCACGGGCAGCCACGGATGAGCAGTTCTTC. V usage is TRBV18 and J usage is TRBJ2-1; the D is unclear. This CDR3 spans 14 amino acids. V was pared by 1 base and J by 8 bases, with 12 bases between. Germline V CDR1 and CDR2: KGHSH, LQKENI.

This chain uses TRBV28 with TRBJ1-1; TRBD1 aligns across 7 bases. The CDR3 contains 12 residues. CDR1 is MDHEN, CDR2 SYDVKM, per germline. Trimming took 4 bases from V and 6 from J; bases not matched to a gene: 2. CDR3 region: CASSSTGPEAFF. CDR3 bases: TGTGCCAGCAGTTCGACAGGGCCTGAAGCTTTCTTT.

This clone was counted a few times. This rearrangement joins TRBV7-3 to TRBJ2-1, with 9 bases fitting TRBD2. The CDR3 covers 15 residues. J gave up 8 bases and V 5 bases, and 10 bases lay outside the gene matches. Per the germline V gene, CDR1 is SGHTA and CDR2 is FQGTGA. The CDR3 DNA is TGTGCCAGCAGCCCGCCCGGGACTAGCTTCCATGAGCAGTTCTTC. Its translation: CASSPPGTSFHEQFF.

V usage is TRBV7-6 and J usage is TRBJ2-1, with 11 bases aligning to TRBD2. This CDR3 comprises 16 residues. Germline V gene sequence: CDR1 SGHVS, CDR2 FNYEAQ. J lost 9 bases, V lost 6 bases, and 13 bases had no gene match. The CDR3 nucleotides are TGTGCCAGCAGGGCAATAGCGGGAGGGCTATCGGGTGAGCAGTTCTTC. This encodes CASRAIAGGLSGEQFF.

The gene calls are TRBV21-1 and TRBJ1-4; TRBD1 is the table's D call, not checked against the DNA. TRBV21-1 is tagged as a pseudogene. The CDR3 is 18 amino acids. The chain's CDR3 is CASSKASGGIGSNEKLFF. CDR3 nucleotides: TGTGCCAGCAGCAAAGCCTCAGGGGGTATTGGGTCGAATGAAAAACTGTTTTTT.

V gene TRBV6-1 combines with J gene TRBJ2-7; no reliable D call. This CDR3 has 13 residues. CDR1 is MNHNS, CDR2 SASEGT, per germline. Trimming left V 7 bases short and J 4 bases short, with 14 bases between. The CDR3 is CASTQRQYYEQYF. CDR3 sequence (DNA): TGTGCCAGCACTCAGCGCCAATATTACGAGCAGTACTTC.

This clone was detected only a few times. The chain uses TRBV27 and TRBJ1-1; weak D call: TRBD1 (6 bases). Trimming removed 3 bases from V and 0 bases from J, with 11 bases in between. Per the germline V gene, CDR1 is MNHEY and CDR2 is SMNVEV (reference sequence). The CDR3 length is 15 residues. CDR3 region: CASSFDRSMNTEAFF. CDR3 bases: TGTGCCAGCAGTTTCGACAGGTCAATGAACACTGAAGCTTTCTTT.

The rearrangement links TRBV5-1 to TRBJ1-1; 10 bases map to TRBD1. V was pared by 1 base and J by 7 bases, with 7 bases of the junction left unmatched. Germline V gives CDR1 SGHRS, CDR2 YFSETQ. The CDR3 consists of 15 residues. CDR3 in amino acids: CASSLLGTGADEAFF. Written as DNA, the CDR3 is TGCGCCAGCAGCTTGTTGGGGACAGGGGCGGATGAAGCTTTCTTT.

This clone appeared a few times. This chain uses TRBV19 with TRBJ2-1, with TRBD2 matching over 8 bases. J gave up 4 bases and V 3 bases, and 2 bases lay outside the gene matches. This CDR3 contains 14 residues. Germline CDR1 reads LNHDA; CDR2 reads SQIVND (reference sequence). Here the CDR3 reads CASSILAGYNEQFF. The CDR3 DNA reads TGTGCCAGTAGTATCCTAGCGGGTTACAATGAGCAGTTCTTC.

This clone was seen a handful of times. The chain joins TRBV5-4 to TRBJ2-1; D possibly corresponds to TRBD1 (5 bases). This CDR3 is 15 amino acids long. Deletions cut 4 bases from V and 5 bases from J, with 16 bases between. Germline assignment: CDR1 SGHNT and CDR2 YYREEE (reference sequence). The CDR3 bases are TGTGCCAGCAGCAGATCAGGGTCGGTAGACAATGAGCAGTTCTTC. It is translated as CASSRSGSVDNEQFF.